Detailed here is one T cell receptor beta chain. Original analysis: Amplification of reference gene primers was used by the study to estimate nucleated cell counts. Repertoires were generated with immunoSEQ multiplex PCR, while TCRdb's copy carries only in-frame clones and drops some. Clone size and the V and J calls come from that table; the DNA yielded D and trimming. The top ten clones hold 3.5% to 4.5% of a sample with fewer than 100,000 clones, 85% to 90% of them seen once. This sample was taken from a study of blood T cell repertoires in COVID-19. Study context: Sites across the United States, Italy and Spain contributed samples from acute and convalescent COVID-19. PBMCs, B-cell-depleted T cells, or T cells provided the cDNA or gDNA that made up the material.

J gave up 0 bases and V 3 bases, and 7 bases lay outside the gene matches. This CDR3 has 16 amino acids. Germline CDR1 and CDR2: SEHNR and FQNEAQ (reference sequence). The chain links TRBV7-9 to TRBJ1-1, with 7 nucleotides matching TRBD1. Source material: peripheral blood. The TCR sequence derives from a man aged 55-75 years with acute or convalescent COVID-19. CDR3 sequence: CASSLWTGDLNTEAFF. CDR3 coding DNA: TGTGCCAGCAGCTTGTGGACAGGTGATTTGAACACTGAAGCTTTCTTT. The full variable domain, its missing parts supplied by reference TRBV7-9 and TRBJ1-1, is DTGVSQNPRHKITKRGQNVTFRCDPISEHNRLYWYRQTLGQGPEFLTYFQNEAQLEKSRLLSDRFSAERPKGSFSTLEIQRTEQGDSAMYLCASSLWTGDLNTEAFFGQGTRLTVV.